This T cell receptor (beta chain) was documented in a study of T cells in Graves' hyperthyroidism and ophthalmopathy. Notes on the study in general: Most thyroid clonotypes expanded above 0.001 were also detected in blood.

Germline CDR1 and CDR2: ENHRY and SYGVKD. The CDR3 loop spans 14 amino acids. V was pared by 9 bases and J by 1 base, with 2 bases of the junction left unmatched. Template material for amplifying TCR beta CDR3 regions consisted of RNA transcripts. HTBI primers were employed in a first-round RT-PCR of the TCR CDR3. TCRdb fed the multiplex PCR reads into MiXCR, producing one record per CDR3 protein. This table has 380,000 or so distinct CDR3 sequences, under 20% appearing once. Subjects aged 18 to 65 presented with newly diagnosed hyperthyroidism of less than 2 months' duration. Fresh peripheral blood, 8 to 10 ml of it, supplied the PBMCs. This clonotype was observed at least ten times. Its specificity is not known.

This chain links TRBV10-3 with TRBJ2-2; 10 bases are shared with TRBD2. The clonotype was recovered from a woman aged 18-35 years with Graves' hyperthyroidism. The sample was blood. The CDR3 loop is CAILAGENTGELFF. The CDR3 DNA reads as TGTGCCATTCTAGCGGGGGAGAACACCGGGGAGCTGTTTTTT.